The source of this TCR beta chain is a study of shared clonotypes between healthy human individuals. Study-wide background: Per donor, three plates held CD4 naive cells, three held CD4 memory, two held CD8 naive and one held CD8 memory.

Comment on this clone: Its antigen is unknown.

General study findings and limits: Even with large depth, rarefaction showed that sorted-subset sequencing was incomplete.

The authors loaded about 200 ng DNA, about 30,000 T cell genomes, into sorted-subset replicate PCRs. Using immunoSEQ multiplex PCR, the repertoire was profiled, and TCRdb retains in-frame clones only, with some absent. The repertoire holds hundreds of thousands of clones, with under 95% as singletons. CD45RO-negative, CCR7-positively selected cells formed the naive CD8 fraction, excluding terminally differentiated effector memory CD45RA+ cells. This CDR3 comprises 16 residues. V lost 0 bases, J lost 2 bases, and 13 bases lay in between. Germline CDR1 reads MNHNS; CDR2 reads SASEGT. Material: naive CD8+ T cells sorted from blood. The sequence was collected from a man aged 25 to 45 in good health. This chain connects TRBV6-1 to TRBJ1-1; D is perhaps TRBD1 (5 bases). CDR3 region: CASSEARRASNTEAFF. The CDR3 DNA reads TGTGCCAGCAGTGAAGCGCGCAGGGCCAGTAACACTGAAGCTTTCTTT.